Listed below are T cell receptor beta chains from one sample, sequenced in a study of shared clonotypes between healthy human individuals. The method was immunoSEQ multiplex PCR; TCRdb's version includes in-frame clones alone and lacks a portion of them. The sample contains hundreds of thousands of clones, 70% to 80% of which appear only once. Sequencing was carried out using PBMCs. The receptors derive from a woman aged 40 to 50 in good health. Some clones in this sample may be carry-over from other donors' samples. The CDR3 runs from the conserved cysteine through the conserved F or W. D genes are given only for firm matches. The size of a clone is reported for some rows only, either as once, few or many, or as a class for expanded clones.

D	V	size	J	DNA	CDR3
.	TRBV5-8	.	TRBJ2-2	TGTGCCAGCAGCTTGGGGCAGGGCATCGGGGAGCTGTTTTTT	CASSLGQGIGELFF
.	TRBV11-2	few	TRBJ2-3	TGTGCCAGCAGCTTAGTTGGGACCAGCACAGATACGCAGTATTTT	CASSLVGTSTDTQYF
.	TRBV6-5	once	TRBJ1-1	TGTGCCAGCAGTTACTCGATACACACGAACACTGAAGCTTTCTTT	CASSYSIHTNTEAFF
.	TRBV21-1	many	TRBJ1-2	TGTGCCAGCAGCAAACGGAAGCGAGGGACAGAACAACGCAACTATGGCTACACCTTC	CASSKRKRGTEQRNYGYTF
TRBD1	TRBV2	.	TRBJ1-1	TGTGCCAGCAGGGCCTTTGACAGGGATTGGTACACTGAAGCTTTCTTT	CASRAFDRDWYTEAFF
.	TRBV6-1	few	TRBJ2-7	TGTGCCAGCAGTGAAGGGGATTCCAGCTCCTACGAGCAGTACTTC	CASSEGDSSSYEQYF
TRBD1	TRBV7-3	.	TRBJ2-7	TGTGCCAGCAGCTCGTCCCGGGACAGGGATGGCGAGCAGTACTTC	CASSSSRDRDGEQYF
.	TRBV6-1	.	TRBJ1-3	TGTGCCAGCAGTGAAGAGACAGGCCCCTGGGCTGGAAACACCATATATTTT	CASSEETGPWAGNTIYF
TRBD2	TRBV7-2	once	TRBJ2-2	TGTGCCAGCAGCTCCCAGACTAGCGGGAGAGTCACCGGGGAGCTGTTTTTT	CASSSQTSGRVTGELFF
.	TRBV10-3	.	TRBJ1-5	TGTGCCATCAGTGATAGTCAGGGGTCGGAGCCCCAGCATTTT	CAISDSQGSEPQHF
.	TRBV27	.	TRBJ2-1	TGTGCCAGCAGTTTATCGAGAAGTGAGCAGTTCTTC	CASSLSRSEQFF
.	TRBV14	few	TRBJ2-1	TGTGCCAGCAGCCAGAGACAGTTCTCCTACAATGAGCAGTTCTTC	CASSQRQFSYNEQFF
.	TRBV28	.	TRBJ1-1	TGTGCCAGCAGTCAAATAGGATCCTTTGGCGCTTTCTTT	CASSQIGSFGAFF
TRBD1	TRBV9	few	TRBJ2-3	TGTGCCAGCAGCCCTTCCCTCGGACAGGATCCAGATACGCAGTATTTT	CASSPSLGQDPDTQYF
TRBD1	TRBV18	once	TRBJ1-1	TGTGCCAGCTCCCGGGGACAGTTAGAAGCTTTCTTT	CASSRGQLEAFF
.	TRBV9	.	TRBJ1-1	TGTGCCAGCAGCGTAGCAGGGACTAACACTGAAGCTTTCTTT	CASSVAGTNTEAFF